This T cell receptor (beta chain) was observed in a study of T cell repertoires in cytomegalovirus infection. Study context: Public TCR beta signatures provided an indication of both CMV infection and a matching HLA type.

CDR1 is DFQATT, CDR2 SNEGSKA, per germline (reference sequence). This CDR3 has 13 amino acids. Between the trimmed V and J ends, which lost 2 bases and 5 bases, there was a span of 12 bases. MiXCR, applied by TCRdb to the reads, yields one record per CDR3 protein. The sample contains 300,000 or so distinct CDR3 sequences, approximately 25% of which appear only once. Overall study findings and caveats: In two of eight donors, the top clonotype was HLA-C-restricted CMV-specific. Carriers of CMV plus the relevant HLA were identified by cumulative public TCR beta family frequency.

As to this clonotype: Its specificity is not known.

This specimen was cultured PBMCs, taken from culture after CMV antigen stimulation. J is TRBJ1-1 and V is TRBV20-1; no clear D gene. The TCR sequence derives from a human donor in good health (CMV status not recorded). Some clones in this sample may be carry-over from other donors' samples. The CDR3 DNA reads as TGCAGTGCTAGACCCAGTATTAGGACTGAAGCTTTCTTT. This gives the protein CSARPSIRTEAFF.